What follows are 21 T cell receptor beta chains derived from one specimen sequenced in a study of blood T cell repertoires in COVID-19. Assay used: immunoSEQ multiplex PCR; TCRdb lists only in-frame clones, some missing. The profile covers over 90,000 clones, with 80% to 95% appearing a single time and around 4.4% taken by the ten largest. Sample: peripheral blood. Receptors originate from a man aged 18 to 30 with acute or convalescent COVID-19.

This clone was observed a few times. J is TRBJ2-7 and V is TRBV3-1 (or the pseudogene TRBV3-2); TRBD1 matches at 10 bases. Trimming took 0 bases from V and 0 from J; bases not matched to a gene: 11. CDR1 is LGHDT and CDR2 is YNNKEL in the germline V gene (reference sequence). The CDR3 length is 19 residues. In DNA, the CDR3 is TGTGCCAGCAGCCAAGATCCCAGACAGGGGGCATATTCCTCCTACGAGCAGTACTTC. The encoded protein is CASSQDPRQGAYSSYEQYF.

In DNA, the CDR3 is TGTGCCAGTAGTAAAGACCGGGACAGGGGGCGAAATACGCAGTATTTT. Translation: CASSKDRDRGRNTQYF. This chain connects TRBV19 to TRBJ2-3; TRBD1 matches 12 bases. V shed 4 bases, J shed 7 bases, and the junction held 9 bases outside the gene matches. The germline CDR1 and CDR2 sequences are LNHDA and SQIVND (reference sequence). The CDR3 is 16 residues long.

This chain joins TRBV29-1 and TRBJ2-2, with D possibly TRBD1 on 5 matching bases. Germline CDR1 and CDR2: SQVTM and ANQGSEA. V shed 8 bases and J shed 2 bases, with 18 bases lying between them. The CDR3 totals 15 residues. CDR3 coding DNA: TGCAGCCCGCCAGGGTCTCTCCCTAACACCGGGGAGCTGTTTTTT. This codes for CSPPGSLPNTGELFF.

V gene TRBV18 combines with J gene TRBJ1-1; 8 bases align to TRBD1. This CDR3 spans 15 amino acids. In germline, CDR1 is KGHSH, CDR2 LQKENI. V shed 3 bases, J shed 3 bases, and the junction held 6 bases outside the gene matches. CDR3 bases: TGTGCCAGCTCACCTTCAGGGGGCTGGGACACTGAAGCTTTCTTT. It translates to CASSPSGGWDTEAFF.

J is TRBJ2-1 and V is TRBV6-5; TRBD1 aligns across 9 bases. The germline CDR1 and CDR2 sequences are MNHEY and SVGAGI. This CDR3 is built from 15 residues. Trimming cost V 7 bases and J 7 bases; bases outside gene matches: 11. The CDR3 here is CASIRTGTGWNEQFF. Written as DNA, the CDR3 is TGTGCCAGCATCAGAACCGGGACAGGGTGGAATGAGCAGTTCTTC.

The chain has TRBV4-1 and TRBJ1-4; the D is unclear. Trimming stripped 3 bases from V and 8 bases from J, with 7 bases between. The CDR3 runs 12 residues. The V gene's germline CDR1 is MGHRA and CDR2 YSYEKL. The CDR3 here is CASSHEGEKLFF. The CDR3 DNA reads as TGCGCCAGCAGCCACGAGGGAGAAAAACTGTTTTTT.

J is TRBJ1-2 and V is TRBV7-8; D is perhaps TRBD1 (5 bases). The V end lost 1 base, the J end lost 4 bases, and 13 bases lay between the germline ends. The CDR3 runs 15 residues. Germline CDR1 SGHVS, CDR2 FQNEAQ. The CDR3 sequence: CASSLVLGVAYGYTF. The CDR3 DNA reads TGTGCCAGCAGCTTAGTCTTAGGGGTGGCCTATGGCTACACCTTC.

The rearrangement links TRBV27 to TRBJ1-1; no clear D. Germline CDR1 and CDR2: MNHEY and SMNVEV (reference sequence). Trimming cost V 7 bases and J 0 bases, with 18 bases left between them. The CDR3 loop spans 16 amino acids. The CDR3 spells CASIKTESLMNTEAFF. The DNA for the CDR3 is TGTGCCAGCATCAAGACGGAGAGCCTCATGAACACTGAAGCTTTCTTT.

The gene calls are TRBV6-5 and TRBJ2-7; 8 bases align to TRBD2. The J segment lost 7 bases and the V segment lost 6 bases, leaving 8 bases of the junction unmatched. The CDR3 contains 13 residues. Germline assignment: CDR1 MNHEY and CDR2 SVGAGI. CDR3 amino acids: CASSRGGFKEQYF. CDR3 sequence (DNA): TGTGCCAGCAGCCGGGGGGGGTTTAAAGAGCAGTACTTC.

The CDR3 nucleotides read TGTGCCAGCAGCGTAGCTGGGACAGGGGGCAACGAGCAGTACTTC. It encodes CASSVAGTGGNEQYF. The chain links TRBV9 to TRBJ2-7; 12 nucleotides match TRBD1. CDR3 size: 15 residues. Germline V gives CDR1 SGDLS, CDR2 YYNGEE. The trim removed 0 bases at V and 5 bases at J, leaving 3 bases unmatched.

The V call is TRBV5-1, the J call TRBJ2-2; 8 nucleotides line up with TRBD2. The CDR3 is 16 amino acids. Germline V gene lookup returns CDR1 SGHRS and CDR2 YFSETQ. Trimming took 3 bases from V and 1 from J; bases not matched to a gene: 5. The CDR3 sequence: CASSSAAGENTGELFF. The CDR3 DNA sequence: TGCGCCAGCAGCTCGGCAGCGGGGGAGAACACCGGGGAGCTGTTTTTT.

CDR3 bases: TGCAGTGCTAGTCCCGGGATCCTCGGGGTAGCTTTCTTT. It codes for CSASPGILGVAFF. The gene calls are TRBV20-1 and TRBJ1-1; D is unresolved. Germline CDR1 reads DFQATT; CDR2 reads SNEGSKA (reference sequence). V lost 3 bases and J lost 10, with 18 bases in between. The CDR3 spans 13 residues.

The chain recombines TRBV10-1 with TRBJ2-4; 10 nucleotides line up with TRBD1. Germline V gene lookup returns CDR1 WNHNN and CDR2 SYGVQD (reference sequence). J lost 3 bases, V lost 4 bases, and 6 bases had no gene match. The CDR3 has 16 residues. The CDR3, as DNA: TGCGCCAGCAGTGCCCTCGGACAGGGGGTCAAAAACATTCAGTACTTC. This translates into CASSALGQGVKNIQYF.

In DNA form, the CDR3 reads TGTGCCAGTAGTCAGACAGGAAATAGCAATCAGCCCCAGCATTTT. As protein: CASSQTGNSNQPQHF. The chain is built from TRBV19 and TRBJ1-5; perhaps TRBD1 as D (6 bases). Trimming took off 5 bases at V and 0 bases at J, with 11 bases between the two ends. From germline, CDR1 is LNHDA and CDR2 SQIVND (reference sequence). The CDR3 runs to 15 residues.

The chain employs TRBV7-9 and TRBJ1-6; D unclear. The V and J ends lost 5 bases and 0 bases respectively, with 11 bases between them. The germline V gene has CDR1 SEHNR and CDR2 FQNEAQ (reference sequence). CDR3 length equals 16 residues. The DNA of the CDR3 is TGTGCCAGCAGCCCGAGAGGGAGCTCCTATAATTCACCCCTCCACTTT. Translated: CASSPRGSSYNSPLHF.

V and J are TRBV27 and TRBJ2-7; TRBD1 agrees at 7 bases. This CDR3 comprises 18 residues. The V gene's germline CDR1 is MNHEY and CDR2 SMNVEV (reference sequence). Losses at the gene ends were 5 bases for V and 1 base for J; bases not matched to a gene: 17. CDR3 nucleotide sequence: TGTGCCAGCAGTAACCCTCTTATACCCGGGACAGCTTCCTACGAGCAGTACTTC. It encodes CASSNPLIPGTASYEQYF.

This chain connects TRBV9 to TRBJ1-2; 7 bases agree with TRBD1. The CDR3 loop spans 13 amino acids. Germline assignment: CDR1 SGDLS and CDR2 YYNGEE. V was clipped by 3 bases and J by 4 bases; unmatched bases: 3. This chain's CDR3 is CASSAGQTYGYTF. The CDR3 DNA is TGTGCCAGCAGCGCGGGACAGACCTATGGCTACACCTTC.

The chain is built from TRBV14 and TRBJ1-6; tentatively, D is TRBD1 (5 bases). V gave up 5 bases and J gave up 7 bases, with 21 bases separating them. The V gene's germline CDR1 is SGHDN and CDR2 FVKESK. The CDR3 runs 17 residues. This CDR3 is CASSSRDLTGGNSPLHF. CDR3 nucleotides: TGTGCCAGCAGCTCCAGGGACTTAACTGGAGGGAATTCACCCCTCCACTTT.

The count of this clone is one. The rearrangement links TRBV19 to TRBJ1-3, with 12 bases matching TRBD1. Germline V CDR1 and CDR2: LNHDA, SQIVND (reference sequence). The CDR3 runs to 16 residues. The J segment lost 4 bases and the V segment lost 3 bases, leaving 4 bases of the junction unmatched. CDR3 sequence reads: CASSMPGTGGGNTIYF. The CDR3 DNA reads as TGTGCCAGTAGTATGCCCGGGACAGGGGGCGGAAACACCATATATTTT.

The chain joins TRBV23-1 to TRBJ1-6, with 10 bases lining up with TRBD1. TRBV23-1 is an ORF, with its function uncertain. V lost 3 bases to trimming and J lost 5 bases; unmatched junction nucleotides: 4. The CDR3 is 16 amino acids. The CDR3 bases are TGCGCCAGCAGTCAGCCCGGGACAGGGGATAATTCACCCCTCCACTTT. Translated, it gives CASSQPGTGDNSPLHF.

This clone was seen only once. The chain uses TRBV5-1 and TRBJ1-1, with D maybe TRBD1 (6 bases). The CDR3 consists of 15 residues. The germline CDR1 and CDR2 sequences are SGHRS and YFSETQ. V lost 0 bases and J lost 4, with 13 bases in between. The CDR3 spells CASSLEPGEGTEAFF. The CDR3 nucleotides read TGCGCCAGCAGCTTGGAGCCAGGGGAGGGCACTGAAGCTTTCTTT.